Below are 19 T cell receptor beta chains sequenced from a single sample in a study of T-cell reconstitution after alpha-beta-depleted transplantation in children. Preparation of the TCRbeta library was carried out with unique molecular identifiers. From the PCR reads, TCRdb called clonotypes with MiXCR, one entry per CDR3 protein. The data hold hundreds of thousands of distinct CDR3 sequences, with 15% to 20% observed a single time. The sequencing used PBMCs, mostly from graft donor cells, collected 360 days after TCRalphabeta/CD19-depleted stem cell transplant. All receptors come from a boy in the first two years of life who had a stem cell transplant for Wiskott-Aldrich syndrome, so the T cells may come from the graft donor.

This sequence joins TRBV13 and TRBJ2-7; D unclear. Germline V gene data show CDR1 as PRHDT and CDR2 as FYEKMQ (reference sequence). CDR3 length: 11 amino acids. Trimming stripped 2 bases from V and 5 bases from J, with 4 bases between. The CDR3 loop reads CASSLHDEQYF. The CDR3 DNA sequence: TGTGCCAGCAGCTTACACGACGAGCAGTACTTC. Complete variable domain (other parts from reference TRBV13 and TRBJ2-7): AAGVIQSPRHLIKEKRETATLKCYPIPRHDTVYWYQQGPGQDPQFLISFYEKMQSDKGSIPDRFSAQQFSDYHSELNMSSLELGDSALYFCASSLHDEQYFGPGTRLTVT.

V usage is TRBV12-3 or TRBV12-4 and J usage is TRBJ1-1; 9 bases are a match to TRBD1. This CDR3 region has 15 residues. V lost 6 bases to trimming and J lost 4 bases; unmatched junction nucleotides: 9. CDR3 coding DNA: TGTGCCAGCAGCCAACGGACAGGGGCCCCCACTGAAGCTTTCTTT. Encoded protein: CASSQRTGAPTEAFF.

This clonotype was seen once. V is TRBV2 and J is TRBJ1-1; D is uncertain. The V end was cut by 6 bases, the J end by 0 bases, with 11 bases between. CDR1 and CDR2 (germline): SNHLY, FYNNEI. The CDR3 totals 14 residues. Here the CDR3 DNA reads TGTGCCAGCAGGGGAACATTCATGAACACTGAAGCTTTCTTT. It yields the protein CASRGTFMNTEAFF.

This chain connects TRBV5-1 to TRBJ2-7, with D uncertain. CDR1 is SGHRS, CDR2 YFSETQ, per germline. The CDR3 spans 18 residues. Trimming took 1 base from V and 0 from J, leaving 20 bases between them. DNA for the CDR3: TGCGCCAGCAGCTTGTACCCCTCGATGCGGCCACGCTCCTACGAGCAGTACTTC. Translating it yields CASSLYPSMRPRSYEQYF.

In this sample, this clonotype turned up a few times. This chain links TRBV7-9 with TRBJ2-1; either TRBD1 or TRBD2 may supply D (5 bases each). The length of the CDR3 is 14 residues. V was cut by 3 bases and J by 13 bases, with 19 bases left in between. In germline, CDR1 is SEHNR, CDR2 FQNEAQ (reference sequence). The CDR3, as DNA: TGTGCCAGCAGCTTCAATCGGCGAGGGGCCCTCCAGTTCTTC. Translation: CASSFNRRGALQFF.

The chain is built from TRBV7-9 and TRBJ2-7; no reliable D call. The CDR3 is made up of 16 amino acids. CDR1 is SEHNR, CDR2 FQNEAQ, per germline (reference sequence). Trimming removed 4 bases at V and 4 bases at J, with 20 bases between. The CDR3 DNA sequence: TGTGCCAGCAGCTACACTGGAGTCTGGGGATCTTACGAGCAGTACTTC. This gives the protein CASSYTGVWGSYEQYF.

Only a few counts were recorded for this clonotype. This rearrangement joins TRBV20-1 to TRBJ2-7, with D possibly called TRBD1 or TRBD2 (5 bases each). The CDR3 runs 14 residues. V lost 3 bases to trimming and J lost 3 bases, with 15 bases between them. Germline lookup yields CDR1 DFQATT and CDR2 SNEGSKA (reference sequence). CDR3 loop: CSASGMGQFYEQYF. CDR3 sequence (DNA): TGCAGTGCTAGCGGGATGGGGCAGTTCTACGAGCAGTACTTC.

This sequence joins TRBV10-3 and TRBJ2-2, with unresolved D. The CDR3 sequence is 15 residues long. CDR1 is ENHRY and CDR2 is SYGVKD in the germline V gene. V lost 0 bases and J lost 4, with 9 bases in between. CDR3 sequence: CAISESSGATGELFF. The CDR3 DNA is TGTGCCATCAGTGAGTCTTCAGGTGCCACCGGGGAGCTGTTTTTT.

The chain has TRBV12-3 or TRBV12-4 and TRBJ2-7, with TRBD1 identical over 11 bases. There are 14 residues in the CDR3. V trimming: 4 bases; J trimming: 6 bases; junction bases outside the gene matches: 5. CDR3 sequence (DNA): TGTGCCAGCAGTTCGGACAGGGGGCTTAGCGAGCAGTACTTC. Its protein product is CASSSDRGLSEQYF.

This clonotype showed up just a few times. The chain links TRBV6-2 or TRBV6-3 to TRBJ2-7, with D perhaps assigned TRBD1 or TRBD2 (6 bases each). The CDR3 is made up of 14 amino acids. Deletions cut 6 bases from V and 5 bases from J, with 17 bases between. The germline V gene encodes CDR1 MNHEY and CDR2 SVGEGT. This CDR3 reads CASSSWRGGNEQYF. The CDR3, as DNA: TGTGCCAGCAGCTCATGGCGAGGGGGGAACGAGCAGTACTTC.

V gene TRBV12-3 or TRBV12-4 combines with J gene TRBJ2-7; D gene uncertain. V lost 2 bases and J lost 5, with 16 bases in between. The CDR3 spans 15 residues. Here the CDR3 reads CASSLNGRILNEQYF. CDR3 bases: TGTGCCAGCAGTTTAAATGGAAGGATTTTGAACGAGCAGTACTTC.

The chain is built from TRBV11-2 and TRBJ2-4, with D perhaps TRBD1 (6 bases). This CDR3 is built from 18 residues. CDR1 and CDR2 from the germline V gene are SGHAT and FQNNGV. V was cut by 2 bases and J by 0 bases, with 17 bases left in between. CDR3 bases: TGTGCCAGCAGCTTATGGCTGCCCAGGGGTTTAGCCAAAAACATTCAGTACTTC. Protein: CASSLWLPRGLAKNIQYF.

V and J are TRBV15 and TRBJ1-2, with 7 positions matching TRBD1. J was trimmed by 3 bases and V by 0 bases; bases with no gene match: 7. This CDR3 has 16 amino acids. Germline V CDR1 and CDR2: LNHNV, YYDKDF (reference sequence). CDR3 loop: CATSRDRGQAYYGYTF. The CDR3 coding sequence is TGTGCCACCAGCAGAGATCGAGGACAGGCGTACTATGGCTACACCTTC.

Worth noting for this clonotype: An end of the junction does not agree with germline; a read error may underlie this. The CDR3: CRARGLTGTYEQYF. For the CDR3, the DNA is TGCAGAGCTAGAGGTCTGACAGGGACCTACGAGCAGTACTTC. The chain carries TRBV20-1 and TRBJ2-7; 7 positions agree with TRBD1. The CDR3 consists of 14 residues. Germline V lookup: CDR1 DFQATT, CDR2 SNEGSKA (reference sequence).

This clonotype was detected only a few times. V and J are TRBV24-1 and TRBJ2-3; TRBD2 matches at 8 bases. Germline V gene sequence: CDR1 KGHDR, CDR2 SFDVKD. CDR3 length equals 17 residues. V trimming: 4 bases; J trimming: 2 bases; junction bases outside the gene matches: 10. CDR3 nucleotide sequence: TGTGCCACCAGTGACATATCCGGGACTAGGGACACAGATACGCAGTATTTT. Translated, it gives CATSDISGTRDTDTQYF.

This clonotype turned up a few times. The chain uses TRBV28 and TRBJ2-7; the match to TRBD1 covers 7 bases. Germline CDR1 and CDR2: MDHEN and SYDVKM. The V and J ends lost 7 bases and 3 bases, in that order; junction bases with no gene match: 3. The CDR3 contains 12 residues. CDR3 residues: CASKDRSYEQYF. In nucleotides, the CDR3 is TGTGCCAGCAAGGACAGGAGCTACGAGCAGTACTTC.

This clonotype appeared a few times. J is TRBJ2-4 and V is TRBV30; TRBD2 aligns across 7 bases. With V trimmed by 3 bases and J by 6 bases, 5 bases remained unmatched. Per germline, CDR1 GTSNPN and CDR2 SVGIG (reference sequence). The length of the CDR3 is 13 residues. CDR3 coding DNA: TGTGCCTGGAGAGCTAGCGGACTAAACATTCAGTACTTC. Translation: CAWRASGLNIQYF.

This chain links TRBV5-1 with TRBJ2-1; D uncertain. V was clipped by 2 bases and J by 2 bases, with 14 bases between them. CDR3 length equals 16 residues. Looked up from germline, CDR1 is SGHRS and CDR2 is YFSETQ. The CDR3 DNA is TGCGCCAGCAGCTTACAAGAGCCCGCTACCTACAATGAGCAGTTCTTC. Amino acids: CASSLQEPATYNEQFF.

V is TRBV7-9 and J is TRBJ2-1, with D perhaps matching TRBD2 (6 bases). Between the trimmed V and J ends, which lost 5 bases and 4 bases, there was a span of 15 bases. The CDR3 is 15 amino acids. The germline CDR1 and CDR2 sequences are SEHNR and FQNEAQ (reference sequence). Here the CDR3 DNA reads TGTGCCAGCAGCCCGGTCAGAGCGGGTTACAATGAGCAGTTCTTC. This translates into CASSPVRAGYNEQFF.